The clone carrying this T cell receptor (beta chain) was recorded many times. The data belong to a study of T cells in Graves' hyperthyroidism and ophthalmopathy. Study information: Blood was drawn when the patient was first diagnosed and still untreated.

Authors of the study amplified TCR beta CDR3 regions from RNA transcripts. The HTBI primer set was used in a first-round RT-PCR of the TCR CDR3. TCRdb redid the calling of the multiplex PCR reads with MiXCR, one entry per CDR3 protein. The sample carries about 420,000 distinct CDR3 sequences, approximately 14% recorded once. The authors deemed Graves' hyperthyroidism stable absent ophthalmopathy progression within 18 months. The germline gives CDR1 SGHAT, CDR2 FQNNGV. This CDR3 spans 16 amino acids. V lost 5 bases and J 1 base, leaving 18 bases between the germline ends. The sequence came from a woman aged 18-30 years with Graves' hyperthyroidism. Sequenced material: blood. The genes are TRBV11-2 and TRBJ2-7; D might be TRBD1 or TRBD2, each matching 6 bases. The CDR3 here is CASSAGHQGRSYEQYF. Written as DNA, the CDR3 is TGTGCCAGCAGCGCGGGACACCAGGGAAGGTCCTACGAGCAGTACTTC.